The source of this T cell receptor beta chain is a study of identifying expanded T cells in peripheral blood. The method was immunoSEQ multiplex PCR; TCRdb's version includes in-frame clones alone and lacks a portion of them. The profile shows under 95,000 clones, around 89% of them singletons. The CDR3 runs 11 residues. In germline, CDR1 is MNHEY, CDR2 SVGAGI. Deletions cut 8 bases from V and 10 bases from J, with 11 bases between. This receptor was identified in a person aged 18-70 years in good health. Sample: blood. The chain combines TRBV6-5 with TRBJ1-4; D is perhaps TRBD1 (5 bases). The CDR3 coding sequence is TGTGCCAGCCGGAACGGGGGAAAACTGTTTTTT. This sequence encodes CASRNGGKLFF.